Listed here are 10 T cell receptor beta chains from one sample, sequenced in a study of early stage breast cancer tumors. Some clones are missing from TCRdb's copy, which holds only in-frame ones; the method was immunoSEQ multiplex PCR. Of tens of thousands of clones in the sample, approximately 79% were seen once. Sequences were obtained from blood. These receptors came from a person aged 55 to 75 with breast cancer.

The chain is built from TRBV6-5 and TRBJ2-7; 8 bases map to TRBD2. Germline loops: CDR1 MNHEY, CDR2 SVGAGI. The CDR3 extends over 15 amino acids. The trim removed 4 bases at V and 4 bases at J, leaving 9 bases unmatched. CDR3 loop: CASSSPSGSNYEQYF. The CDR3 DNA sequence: TGTGCCAGCAGTTCGCCGAGCGGGAGTAATTACGAGCAGTACTTC.

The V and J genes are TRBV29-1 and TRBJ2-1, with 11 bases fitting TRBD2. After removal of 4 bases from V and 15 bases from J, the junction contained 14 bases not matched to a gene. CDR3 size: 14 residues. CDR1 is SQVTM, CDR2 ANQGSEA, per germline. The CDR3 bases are TGCAGCGTTGGAACAGGGGGCACTAGCGGGAGTGGGTTCTTC. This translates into CSVGTGGTSGSGFF.

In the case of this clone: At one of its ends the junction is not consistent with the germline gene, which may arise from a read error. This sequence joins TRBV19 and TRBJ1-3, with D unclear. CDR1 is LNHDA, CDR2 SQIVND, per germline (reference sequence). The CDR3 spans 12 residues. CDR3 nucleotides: TGTGCCAGTGGTATTAGTCGAAACACCATATATTTT. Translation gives CASGISRNTIYF. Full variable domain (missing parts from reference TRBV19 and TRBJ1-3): DGGITQSPKYLFRKEGQNVTLSCEQNLNHDAMYWYRQDPGQGLRLIYYSQIVNDFQKGDIAEGYSVSREKKESFPLTVTSAQKNPTAFYLCASGISRNTIYFGEGSWLTVV.

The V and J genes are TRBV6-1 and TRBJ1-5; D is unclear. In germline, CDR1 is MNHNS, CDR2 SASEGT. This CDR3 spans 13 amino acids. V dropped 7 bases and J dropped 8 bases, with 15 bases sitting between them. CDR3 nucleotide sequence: TGTGCCAGCACTCGATTCATTCTAGAGCCCCAGCATTTT. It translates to CASTRFILEPQHF.

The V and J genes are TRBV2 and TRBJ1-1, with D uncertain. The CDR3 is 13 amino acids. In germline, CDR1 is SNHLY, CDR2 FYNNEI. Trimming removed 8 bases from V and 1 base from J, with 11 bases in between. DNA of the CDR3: TGTGCCAGCTGTGCCAGGTCGAACACTGAAGCTTTCTTT. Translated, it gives CASCARSNTEAFF.

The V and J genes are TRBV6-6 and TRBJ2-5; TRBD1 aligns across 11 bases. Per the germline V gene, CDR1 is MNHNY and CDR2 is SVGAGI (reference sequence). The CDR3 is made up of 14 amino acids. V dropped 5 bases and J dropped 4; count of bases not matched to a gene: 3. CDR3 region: CASSSGQGAETQYF. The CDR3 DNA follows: TGTGCCAGCAGTAGCGGACAGGGGGCAGAGACCCAGTACTTC.

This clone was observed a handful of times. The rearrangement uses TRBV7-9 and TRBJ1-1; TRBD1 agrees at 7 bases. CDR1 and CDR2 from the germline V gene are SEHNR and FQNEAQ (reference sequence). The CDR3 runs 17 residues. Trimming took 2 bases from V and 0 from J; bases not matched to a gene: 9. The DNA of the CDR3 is TGTGCCAGCAGCTTAAACAGGGGTCGTCCAGTGAACACTGAAGCTTTCTTT. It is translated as CASSLNRGRPVNTEAFF.

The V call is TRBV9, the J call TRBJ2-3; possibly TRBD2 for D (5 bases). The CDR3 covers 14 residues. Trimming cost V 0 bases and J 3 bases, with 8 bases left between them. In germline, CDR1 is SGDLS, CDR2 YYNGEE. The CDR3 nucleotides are TGTGCCAGCAGCGTAGGGAGCGGAACAGATACGCAGTATTTT. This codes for CASSVGSGTDTQYF.

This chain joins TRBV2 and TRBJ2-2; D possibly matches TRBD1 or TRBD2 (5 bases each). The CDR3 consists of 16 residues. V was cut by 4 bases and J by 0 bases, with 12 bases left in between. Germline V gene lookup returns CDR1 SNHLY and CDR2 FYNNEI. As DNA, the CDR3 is TGTGCCAGCAGTGCGACCGGGACGTCGAACACCGGGGAGCTGTTTTTT. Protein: CASSATGTSNTGELFF.

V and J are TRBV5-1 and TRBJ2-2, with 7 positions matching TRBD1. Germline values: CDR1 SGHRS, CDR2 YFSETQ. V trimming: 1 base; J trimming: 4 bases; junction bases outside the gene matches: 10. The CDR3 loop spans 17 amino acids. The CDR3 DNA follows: TGCGCCAGCAGCTTGCCGGAGACAGGGCGGGCCACCGGGGAGCTGTTTTTT. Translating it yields CASSLPETGRATGELFF.